This T cell receptor beta chain originates from a study of a mutant IDH1 vaccine in newly diagnosed glioma. Study in general: Earlier care involved radiotherapy, temozolomide, or both, and the majority received both.

V dropped 5 bases and J dropped 0 bases, with 9 bases sitting between them. This CDR3 has 14 residues. The germline V gene encodes CDR1 SGHAT and CDR2 FQNNGV. Worth noting for this clone: Its antigen is not known.

Clones were read by immunoSEQ multiplex PCR, and TCRdb kept only the in-frame ones, dropping some. The data hold 53,000 or so clones, with around four fifths observed a single time. Time point noted: week 5, during vaccination. Each dose delivered 300 ug of mutant IDH1 20-mer peptide subcutaneously with imiquimod. Patients carried new grade 3 or 4 IDH1-mutant astrocytomas lacking nuclear ATRX. Whole-study findings and limits: Pseudoprogression apparently lacked any relation to changes in top peripheral T cell clonotypes.

Sequencing was performed on PBMCs, taken from a glioma patient whose treatment included an IDH1 peptide vaccine. The J gene is TRBJ2-3, the V gene TRBV11-2, with D unclear. The sequence came from a man between 50 and 59 years old with glioma. The CDR3 coding sequence is TGTGCCAGCAGCCCCCAGTTGAGCACAGATACGCAGTATTTT. Its translation: CASSPQLSTDTQYF.